These 12 T cell receptor beta chains were all obtained from the same sample, sequenced in a study of blood T cells in healthy people across ages. Combining a sample-barcoded 5' primer with a J-beta primer mix, a second PCR ran for 7 to 11 cycles. TCRdb reprocessed the 5' RACE reads with MiXCR, giving one entry per CDR3 protein. The data contain hundreds of thousands of distinct CDR3 sequences, around 27% of them singletons. This sample was also put to use in a study of T cells of mothers and their children.

Sequencing was performed on blood. The receptors come from a boy aged 2 to 10 in good health.

The chain recombines TRBV9 with TRBJ2-5; TRBD2 aligns across 8 bases. The assigned J gene may be wrong: the sequence end matches TRBJ2-1 better. The CDR3 runs to 14 residues. Germline V gene sequence: CDR1 SGDLS, CDR2 YYNGEE. The CDR3 DNA sequence: TGTGCCGGTATAACTAGCGGAACCTACAATGAGCAGTTCTTC. Translating it yields CAGITSGTYNEQFF.

This rearrangement joins TRBV29-1 to TRBJ1-3, with 8 bases lining up with TRBD1. Trimming cost V 7 bases and J 2 bases; bases outside gene matches: 7. Germline V gene sequence: CDR1 SQVTM, CDR2 ANQGSEA. There are 14 residues in the CDR3. The CDR3 is CSAFQDRAGNTIYF. CDR3 in DNA: TGCAGCGCATTCCAGGACAGGGCTGGAAACACCATATATTTT.

V and J are TRBV6-6 and TRBJ2-5, with no clear D. CDR1 is MNHNY, CDR2 SVGAGI, per germline (reference sequence). Trimming shortened V by 6 bases and J by 2 bases, and 16 bases separated the two germline ends. The CDR3 spans 15 residues. This CDR3 reads CASSMHNLVQETQYF. The CDR3 DNA reads TGTGCCAGCAGCATGCACAATCTGGTTCAAGAGACCCAGTACTTC.

J is TRBJ2-1 and V is TRBV7-2; 8 positions agree with TRBD1. CDR1 and CDR2 from the germline V gene are SGHTA and FQGNSA. This CDR3 spans 14 amino acids. Trimming took 6 bases from V and 1 from J; bases not matched to a gene: 2. CDR3: CASRRTGSYNEQFF. CDR3 DNA sequence: TGTGCCAGCAGACGGACAGGGTCCTACAATGAGCAGTTCTTC.

Turning to this clonotype: This may be a read error: a much more frequent sequence differs by one nucleotide. The V gene is TRBV5-1, the J gene TRBJ2-7, with 10 nucleotides matching TRBD2. This CDR3 region has 14 residues. The V gene's germline CDR1 is SGHRS and CDR2 YFSETQ. CDR3 sequence: CASSMSGGAYGQYF. In DNA form, the CDR3 reads TGCGCCAGCAGCATGAGCGGGGGGGCCTACGGGCAGTACTTC.

The chain is built from TRBV6-5 and TRBJ1-4; D is possibly TRBD1 (6 bases). The CDR3 contains 12 residues. The V gene lost 6 bases and the J gene lost 8 bases, with 10 bases spanning the gap. Germline V CDR1 and CDR2: MNHEY, SVGAGI. DNA for the CDR3: TGTGCCAGCAGCTTTGACAGGGAAAAACTGTTTTTT. This encodes CASSFDREKLFF.

This clonotype turned up a few times. The chain employs TRBV4-1 and TRBJ2-1; possible D gene TRBD2, 6 bases. Germline V lookup: CDR1 MGHRA, CDR2 YSYEKL. The CDR3 runs 17 residues. V gave up 0 bases and J gave up 0 bases, with 12 bases separating them. The DNA of the CDR3 is TGCGCCAGCAGCCAAGAGGGGGTAGCGGACTCCTACAATGAGCAGTTCTTC. This translates into CASSQEGVADSYNEQFF.

The chain recombines TRBV4-2 with TRBJ2-3, with 13 positions matching TRBD2. The CDR3 is 20 residues long. V shed 4 bases and J 5 bases; nucleotides not matched to a gene: 18. Germline V gives CDR1 LGHNA, CDR2 YNFKEQ. The DNA for the CDR3 is TGTGCCAGCAGCCCCATGCCGGGACTAGCGGGGCTCGTAGGGGGAGATACGCAGTATTTT. Translated: CASSPMPGLAGLVGGDTQYF.

In its sample, this clonotype was seen a few times. The CDR3 DNA is TGCGCCAGCAGCCAAGGTGTTAGCGGCTACGAGCAGTACTTC. Its protein is CASSQGVSGYEQYF. The chain recombines TRBV4-1 with TRBJ2-7; TRBD2 might be the D (6 bases). V was clipped by 1 base and J by 3 bases, with 10 bases between them. The germline CDR1 and CDR2 sequences are MGHRA and YSYEKL. CDR3 length: 14 residues.

This chain joins TRBV9 and TRBJ1-1; D is undetermined. V gave up 0 bases and J gave up 7 bases, with 10 bases separating them. The CDR3 is 13 residues long. Germline V gene sequence: CDR1 SGDLS, CDR2 YYNGEE. The CDR3 coding sequence is TGTGCCAGCAGCGTAGTACCTGCGATTGAAGCTTTCTTT. Residues: CASSVVPAIEAFF.

This clonotype was seen only a few times. CDR3 protein: CASSQETSGWDTGELFF. In nucleotides, the CDR3 is TGTGCCAGCAGCCAAGAGACCAGCGGGTGGGACACCGGGGAGCTGTTTTTT. The chain has TRBV3-1 and TRBJ2-2; maybe TRBD2 (6 bases). V was trimmed by 0 bases and J by 3 bases, leaving 14 bases between them. Germline loops: CDR1 LGHDT, CDR2 YNNKEL (reference sequence). The CDR3 loop spans 17 amino acids.

The V and J genes are TRBV5-1 and TRBJ1-1; the D is unclear. Germline V gene sequence: CDR1 SGHRS, CDR2 YFSETQ. Trimming stripped 0 bases from V and 1 base from J, with 7 bases between. CDR3 length: 14 residues. The CDR3 region has the DNA TGCGCCAGCAGCTTGGGGGAGAGGAACACTGAAGCTTTCTTT. This codes for CASSLGERNTEAFF.